Listed here are 2 T cell receptor beta chains from one sample, sequenced in a study of OX40 agonist ivuxolimab in advanced cancers. Receptors were amplified or captured by the immunoSEQ multiplex PCR assay. Imported from immuneACCESS, the table was reduced by TCRdb to in-frame sequences with V and J called. These copies leave out some clones; in studies compared against another copy, an unresolved V gene accounts for under half, and the cause of the remainder is not known. A total of some 97,000 clones appear in this sample, approximately 90% of them only once. The ten largest clones add up to approximately 0.55% of the sample. The source was CD4+ or CD8+ T cells sorted from blood, collected in a trial of the OX40 agonist ivuxolimab. The receptors shown here come from an adult with an advanced solid tumor such as melanoma, head and neck, liver or kidney cancer.

The count of this clone is one. CDR3 amino acids: CASSYGDRGPGELFF. The CDR3 DNA follows: TGTGCCAGCAGTTACGGGGACAGGGGGCCCGGGGAGCTGTTTTTT. The V call is TRBV6-5, the J call TRBJ2-2; 12 bases line up with TRBD1. From germline, CDR1 is MNHEY and CDR2 SVGAGI. V trimming: 2 bases; J trimming: 6 bases; junction bases outside the gene matches: 1. CDR3 length: 15 residues.

The rearrangement links TRBV7-9 to TRBJ2-2; D gene ambiguous. V lost 1 base and J lost 4, with 4 bases in between. Looked up from germline, CDR1 is SEHNR and CDR2 is FQNEAQ (reference sequence). This CDR3 has 13 residues. CDR3 bases: TGTGCCAGCAGCTTAGACCCCACCGGGGAGCTGTTTTTT. The encoded protein is CASSLDPTGELFF. The variable domain in full, with the rest retrieved from reference TRBV7-9 and TRBJ2-2, is DTGVSQNPRHKITKRGQNVTFRCDPISEHNRLYWYRQTLGQGPEFLTYFQNEAQLEKSRLLSDRFSAERPKGSFSTLEIQRTEQGDSAMYLCASSLDPTGELFFGEGSRLTVL.